This T cell receptor (beta chain) was found in a study of T-cell reconstitution after alpha-beta-depleted transplantation in children. There are 14 residues in the CDR3. V lost 3 bases to trimming and J lost 3 bases; unmatched junction nucleotides: 5. Per germline, CDR1 DFQATT and CDR2 SNEGSKA (reference sequence). Study conclusions and caveats: Newly produced T cells mostly provided counts and TCRbeta diversity after one year, as hyperexpanded clones declined.

A few counts support this clonotype. Antigen unknown. A TCRbeta library incorporating unique molecular identifiers was prepared. In TCRdb, the PCR reads were re-called with MiXCR into one record per CDR3 protein. The data hold fewer than 350,000 distinct CDR3 sequences, with around 7.1% observed a single time. The V and J genes are TRBV20-1 and TRBJ1-5, with 7 bases that match TRBD1. Source: peripheral blood, taken 360 days after TCRalphabeta/CD19-depleted stem cell transplant. This clonotype was sampled from a female patient aged 2-15 years who had a stem cell transplant for Fanconi anemia, so the T cells may come from the graft donor. CDR3 DNA sequence: TGCAGTGCTAGTGGGCAGGGGGTCAATCAGCCCCAGCATTTT. Its translation is CSASGQGVNQPQHF.